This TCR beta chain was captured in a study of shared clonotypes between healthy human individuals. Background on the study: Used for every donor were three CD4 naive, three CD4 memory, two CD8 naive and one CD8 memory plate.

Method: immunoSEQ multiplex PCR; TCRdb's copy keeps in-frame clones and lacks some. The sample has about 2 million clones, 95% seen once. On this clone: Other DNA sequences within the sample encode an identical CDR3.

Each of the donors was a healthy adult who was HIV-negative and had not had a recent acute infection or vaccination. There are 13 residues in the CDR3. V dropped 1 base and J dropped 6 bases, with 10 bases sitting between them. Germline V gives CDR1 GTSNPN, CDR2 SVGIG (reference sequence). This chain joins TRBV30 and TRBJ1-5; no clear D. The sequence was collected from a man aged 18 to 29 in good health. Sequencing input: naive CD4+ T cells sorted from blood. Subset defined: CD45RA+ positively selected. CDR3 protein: CAWSGGGSQPQHF. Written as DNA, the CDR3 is TGTGCCTGGAGTGGCGGCGGGAGTCAGCCCCAGCATTTT.